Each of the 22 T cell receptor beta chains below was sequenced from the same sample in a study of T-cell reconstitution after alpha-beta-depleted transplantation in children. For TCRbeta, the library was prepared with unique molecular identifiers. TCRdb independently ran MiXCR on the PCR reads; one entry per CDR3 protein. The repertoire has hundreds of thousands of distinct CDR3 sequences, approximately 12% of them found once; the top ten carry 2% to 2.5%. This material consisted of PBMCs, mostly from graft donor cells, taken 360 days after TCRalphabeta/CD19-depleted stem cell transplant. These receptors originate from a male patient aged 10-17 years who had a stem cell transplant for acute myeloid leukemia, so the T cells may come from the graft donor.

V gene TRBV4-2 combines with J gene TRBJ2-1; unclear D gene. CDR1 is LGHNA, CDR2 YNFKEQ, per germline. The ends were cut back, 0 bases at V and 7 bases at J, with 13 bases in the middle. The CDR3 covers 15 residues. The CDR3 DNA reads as TGTGCCAGCAGCCAAGATTTCGTCCTGGAGAATGAGCAGTTCTTC. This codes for CASSQDFVLENEQFF.

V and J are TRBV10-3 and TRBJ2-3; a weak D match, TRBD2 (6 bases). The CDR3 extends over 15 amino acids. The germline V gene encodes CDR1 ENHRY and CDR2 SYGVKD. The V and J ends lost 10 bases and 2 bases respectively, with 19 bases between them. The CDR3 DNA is TGTGCCACCCAACGGGCTAGCGCGGCCACAGATACGCAGTATTTT. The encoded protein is CATQRASAATDTQYF.

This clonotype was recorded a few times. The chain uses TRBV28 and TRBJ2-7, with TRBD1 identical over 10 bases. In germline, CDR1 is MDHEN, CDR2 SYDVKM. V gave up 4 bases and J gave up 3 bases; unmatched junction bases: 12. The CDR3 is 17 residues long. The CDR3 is CASSSDPRGQGNYEQYF. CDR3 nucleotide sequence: TGTGCCAGCAGTTCGGACCCCAGGGGACAGGGGAACTACGAGCAGTACTTC.

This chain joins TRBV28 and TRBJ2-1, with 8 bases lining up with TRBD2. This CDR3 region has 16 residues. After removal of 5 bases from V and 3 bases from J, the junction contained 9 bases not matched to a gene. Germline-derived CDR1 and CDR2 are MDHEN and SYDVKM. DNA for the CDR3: TGTGCCAGCAGTCCCACGGCGGGAGGAAACTACAATGAGCAGTTCTTC. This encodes CASSPTAGGNYNEQFF.

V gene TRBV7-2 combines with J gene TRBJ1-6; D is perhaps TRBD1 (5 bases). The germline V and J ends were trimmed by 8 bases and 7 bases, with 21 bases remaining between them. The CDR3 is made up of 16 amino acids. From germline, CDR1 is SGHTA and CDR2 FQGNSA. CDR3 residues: CASRVSRALLNSPLHF. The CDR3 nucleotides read TGTGCCAGCCGGGTTTCCAGGGCTCTTTTGAATTCACCCCTCCACTTT.

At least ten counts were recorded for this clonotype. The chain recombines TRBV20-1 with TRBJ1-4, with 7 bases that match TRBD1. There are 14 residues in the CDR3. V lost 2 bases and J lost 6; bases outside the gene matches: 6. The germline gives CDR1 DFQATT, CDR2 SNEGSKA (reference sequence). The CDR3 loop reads CSARTGELDEKLFF. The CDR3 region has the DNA TGCAGTGCTAGAACAGGGGAATTGGATGAAAAACTGTTTTTT.

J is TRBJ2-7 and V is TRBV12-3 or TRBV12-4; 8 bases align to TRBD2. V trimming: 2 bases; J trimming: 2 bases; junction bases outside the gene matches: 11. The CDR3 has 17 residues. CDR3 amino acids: CASSLRPGREAAYEQYF. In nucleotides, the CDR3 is TGTGCCAGCAGTTTAAGGCCAGGGCGGGAGGCCGCCTACGAGCAGTACTTC.

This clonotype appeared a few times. CDR3: CASSDTGLAVTDTQYF. The CDR3 DNA sequence: TGTGCCAGCAGTGATACGGGACTAGCGGTCACAGATACGCAGTATTTT. The chain employs TRBV7-6 and TRBJ2-3, with 11 bases fitting TRBD2. There are 16 residues in the CDR3. Germline V CDR1 and CDR2: SGHVS, FNYEAQ. J lost 2 bases, V lost 6 bases, and 7 bases had no gene match. Full variable domain (remainder filled in from reference TRBV7-6 and TRBJ2-3): GAGVSQSPRYKVTKRGQDVALRCDPISGHVSLYWYRQALGQGPEFLTYFNYEAQQDKSGLPNDRFSAERPEGSISTLTIQRTEQRDSAMYRCASSDTGLAVTDTQYFGPGTRLTVL.

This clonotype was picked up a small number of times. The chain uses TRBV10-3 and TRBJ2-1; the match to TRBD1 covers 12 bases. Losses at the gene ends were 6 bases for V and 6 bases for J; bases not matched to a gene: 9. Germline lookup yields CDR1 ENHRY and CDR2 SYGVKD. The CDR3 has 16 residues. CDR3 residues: CAIRLTGTGGFNEQFF. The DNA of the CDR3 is TGTGCCATCAGGCTGACCGGGACAGGGGGCTTCAATGAGCAGTTCTTC.

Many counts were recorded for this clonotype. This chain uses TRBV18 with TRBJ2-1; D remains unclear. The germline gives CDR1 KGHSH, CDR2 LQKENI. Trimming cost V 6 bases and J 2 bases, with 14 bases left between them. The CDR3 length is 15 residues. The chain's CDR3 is CASSLASGPYNEQFF. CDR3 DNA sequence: TGTGCCAGCTCCCTGGCCAGTGGGCCCTACAATGAGCAGTTCTTC.

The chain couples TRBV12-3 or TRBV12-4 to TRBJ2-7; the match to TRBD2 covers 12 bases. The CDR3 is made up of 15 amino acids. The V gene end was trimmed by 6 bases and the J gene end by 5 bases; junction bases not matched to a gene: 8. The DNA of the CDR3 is TGTGCCAGCAGAACTAGACTAGCGGGAGTTAACGAGCAGTACTTC. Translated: CASRTRLAGVNEQYF.

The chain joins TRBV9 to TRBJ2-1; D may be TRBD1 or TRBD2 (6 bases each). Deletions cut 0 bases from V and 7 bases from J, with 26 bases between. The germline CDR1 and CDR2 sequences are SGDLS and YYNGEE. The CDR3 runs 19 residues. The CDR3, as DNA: TGTGCCAGCAGCGTAGCGGTAGAGGGGGGCGCCCAGGGAAGAAATGAGCAGTTCTTC. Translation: CASSVAVEGGAQGRNEQFF.

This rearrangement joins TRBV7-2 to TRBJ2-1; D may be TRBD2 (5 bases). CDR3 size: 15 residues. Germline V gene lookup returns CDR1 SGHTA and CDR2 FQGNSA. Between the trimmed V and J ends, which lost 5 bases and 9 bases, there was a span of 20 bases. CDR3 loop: CASSVYEGVTREQFF. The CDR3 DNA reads TGTGCCAGCAGCGTATATGAGGGAGTAACTCGTGAGCAGTTCTTC.

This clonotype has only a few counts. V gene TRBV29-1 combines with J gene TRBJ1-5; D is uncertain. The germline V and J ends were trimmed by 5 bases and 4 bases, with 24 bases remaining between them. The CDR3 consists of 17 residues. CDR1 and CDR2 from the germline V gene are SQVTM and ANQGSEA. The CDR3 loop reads CSVLLEGKVGGNQPQHF. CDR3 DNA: TGCAGCGTTCTCTTGGAGGGTAAAGTTGGTGGTAATCAGCCCCAGCATTTT.

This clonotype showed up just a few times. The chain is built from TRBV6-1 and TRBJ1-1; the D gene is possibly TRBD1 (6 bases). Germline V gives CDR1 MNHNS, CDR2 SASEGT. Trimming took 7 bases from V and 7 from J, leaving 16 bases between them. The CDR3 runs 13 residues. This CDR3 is CASIRPGVSEAFF. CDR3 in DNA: TGTGCCAGCATACGCCCAGGGGTCAGTGAAGCTTTCTTT.

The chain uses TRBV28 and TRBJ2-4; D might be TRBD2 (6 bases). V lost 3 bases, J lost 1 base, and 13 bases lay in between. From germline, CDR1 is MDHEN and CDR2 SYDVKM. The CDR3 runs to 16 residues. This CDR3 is CASSFRGNTAKNIQYF. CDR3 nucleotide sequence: TGTGCCAGCAGTTTCCGGGGGAATACGGCCAAAAACATTCAGTACTTC. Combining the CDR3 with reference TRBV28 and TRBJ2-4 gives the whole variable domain DVKVTQSSRYLVKRTGEKVFLECVQDMDHENMFWYRQDPGLGLRLIYFSYDVKMKEKGDIPEGYSVSREKKERFSLILESASTNQTSMYLCASSFRGNTAKNIQYFGAGTRLSVL.

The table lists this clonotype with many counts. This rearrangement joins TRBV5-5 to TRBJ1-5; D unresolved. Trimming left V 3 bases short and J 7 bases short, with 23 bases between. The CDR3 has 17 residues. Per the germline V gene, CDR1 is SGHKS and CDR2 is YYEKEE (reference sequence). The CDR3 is CASSSETGSLSSQPQHF. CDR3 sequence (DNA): TGTGCCAGCAGCTCAGAAACGGGATCCCTCTCATCCCAGCCCCAGCATTTT.

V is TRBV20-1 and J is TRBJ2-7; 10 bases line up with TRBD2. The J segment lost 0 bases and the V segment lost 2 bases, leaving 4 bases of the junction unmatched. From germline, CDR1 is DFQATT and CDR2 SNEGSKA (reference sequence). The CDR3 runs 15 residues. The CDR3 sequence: CSARLAGASSYEQYF. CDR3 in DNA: TGCAGTGCTAGACTAGCGGGGGCGAGCTCCTACGAGCAGTACTTC.

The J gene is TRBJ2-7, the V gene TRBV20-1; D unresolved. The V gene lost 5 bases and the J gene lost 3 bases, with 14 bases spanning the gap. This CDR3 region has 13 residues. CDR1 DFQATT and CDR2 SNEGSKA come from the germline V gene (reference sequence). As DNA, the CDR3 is TGCAGTGCTCGCCAGAACCCGTTCTACGAGCAGTACTTC. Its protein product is CSARQNPFYEQYF.

This CDR3 reads CASNRQGAPGEQFF. The CDR3 region has the DNA TGTGCCAGCAATCGGCAGGGGGCGCCGGGTGAGCAGTTCTTC. This chain connects TRBV7-2 to TRBJ2-1; 8 bases agree with TRBD1. CDR1 and CDR2 (germline): SGHTA, FQGNSA. The V segment lost 7 bases and the J segment 9 bases; nucleotides outside the gene matches: 11. The CDR3 is 14 residues long.

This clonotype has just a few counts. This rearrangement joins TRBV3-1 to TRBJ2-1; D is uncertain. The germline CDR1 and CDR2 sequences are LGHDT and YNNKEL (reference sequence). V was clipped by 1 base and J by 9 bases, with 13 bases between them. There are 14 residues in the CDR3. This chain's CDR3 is CASSQATANGEQFF. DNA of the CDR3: TGTGCCAGCAGCCAAGCAACGGCGAACGGTGAGCAGTTCTTC.

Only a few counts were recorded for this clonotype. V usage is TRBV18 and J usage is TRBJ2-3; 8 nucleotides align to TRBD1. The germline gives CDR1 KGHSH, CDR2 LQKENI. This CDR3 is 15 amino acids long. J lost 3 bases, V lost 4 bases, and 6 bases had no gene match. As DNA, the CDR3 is TGTGCCAGCTCACAGACAGGGGACCCAACAGATACGCAGTATTTT. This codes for CASSQTGDPTDTQYF.